The sequence of this TCR beta chain was determined in a study of blood T cell repertoires in COVID-19. V trimming: 5 bases; J trimming: 10 bases; junction bases outside the gene matches: 14. The length of the CDR3 is 15 residues. CDR1 is SGHTA, CDR2 FQGNSA, per germline. Here immunoSEQ multiplex PCR was the method, and the copy in TCRdb shows in-frame clones only, minus some. In the table there are approximately 300,000 clones, about nine tenths of which are singletons. V gene TRBV7-2 combines with J gene TRBJ1-5; 7 bases match TRBD1. The sequencing sample was made of peripheral blood. This TCR was recovered from a woman in her 30s with COVID-19, enrolled during active disease. The CDR3 is CASSIGTAQGLPQHF. The CDR3 DNA is TGTGCCAGCAGCATCGGGACAGCCCAGGGGCTCCCCCAGCATTTT.